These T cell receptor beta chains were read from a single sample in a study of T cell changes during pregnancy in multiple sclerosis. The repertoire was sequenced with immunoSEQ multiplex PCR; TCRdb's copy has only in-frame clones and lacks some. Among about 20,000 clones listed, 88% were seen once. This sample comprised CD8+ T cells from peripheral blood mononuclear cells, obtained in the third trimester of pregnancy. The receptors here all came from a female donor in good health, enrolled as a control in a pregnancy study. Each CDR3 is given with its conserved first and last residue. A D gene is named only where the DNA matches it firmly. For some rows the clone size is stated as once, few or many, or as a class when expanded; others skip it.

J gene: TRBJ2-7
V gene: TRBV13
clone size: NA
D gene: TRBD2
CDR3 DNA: TGTGCCAGCAGCGGGGGACTAGCCACCTCCTACGAGCAGTACTTC
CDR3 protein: CASSGGLATSYEQYF

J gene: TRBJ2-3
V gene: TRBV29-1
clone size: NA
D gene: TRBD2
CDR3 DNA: TGCAGCGTGGGCGGACTAGCGGGAGTTTCCGATACGCAGTATTTT
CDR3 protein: CSVGGLAGVSDTQYF

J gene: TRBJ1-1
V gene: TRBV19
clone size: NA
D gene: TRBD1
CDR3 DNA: TGTGCCAGTAGTCAGACAGGGGGCACTGAAGCTTTCTTT
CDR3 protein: CASSQTGGTEAFF

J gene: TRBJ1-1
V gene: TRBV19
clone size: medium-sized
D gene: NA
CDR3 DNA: TGTGCCAGTAGTTCCCCCGGGACATTGAACACTGAAGCTTTCTTT
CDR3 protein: CASSSPGTLNTEAFF

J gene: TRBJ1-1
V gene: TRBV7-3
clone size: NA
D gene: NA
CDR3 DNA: TGTGCCAGCAGCTTAACGAGGCGGGGTATGAACACTGAAGCTTTCTTT
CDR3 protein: CASSLTRRGMNTEAFF

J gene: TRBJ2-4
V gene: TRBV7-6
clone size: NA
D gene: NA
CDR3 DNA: TGTGCCAGCAGCTTCGACAGAACCAAAAACATTCAGTACTTC
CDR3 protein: CASSFDRTKNIQYF

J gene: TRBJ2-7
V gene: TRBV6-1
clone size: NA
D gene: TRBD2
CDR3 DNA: TGTGCCAGCAACGGACTAGCAGGTTTCAGCGAGCAGTACTTC
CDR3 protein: CASNGLAGFSEQYF

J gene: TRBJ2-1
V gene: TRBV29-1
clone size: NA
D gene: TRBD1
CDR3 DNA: TGCAGCGTCGACAGGGCCCTTTACAATGAGCAGTTCTTC
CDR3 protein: CSVDRALYNEQFF

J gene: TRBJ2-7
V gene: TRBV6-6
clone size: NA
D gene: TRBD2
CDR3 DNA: TGTGCCAGCAGGTATACTAGCGATCCCCCCTACGAGCAGTACTTC
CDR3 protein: CASRYTSDPPYEQYF

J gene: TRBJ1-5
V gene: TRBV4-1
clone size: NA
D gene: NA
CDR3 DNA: TGCGCCAGCAGCCAAGAAGCTTATAGCAATCAGCCCCAGCATTTT
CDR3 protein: CASSQEAYSNQPQHF

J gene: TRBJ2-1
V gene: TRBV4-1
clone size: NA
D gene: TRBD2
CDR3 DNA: TGCGCCAGCAGCCAAGATTCTAGCGGGGGGTCCGGGGGGGAGCAGTTCTTC
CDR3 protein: CASSQDSSGGSGGEQFF

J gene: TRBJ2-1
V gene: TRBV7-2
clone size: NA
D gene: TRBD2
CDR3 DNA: TGTGCCAGCTTAGGACTAGCGGGAGCTAATGAGCAGTTCTTC
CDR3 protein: CASLGLAGANEQFF

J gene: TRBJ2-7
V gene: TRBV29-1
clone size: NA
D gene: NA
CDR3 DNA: TGCAGCGTTGAGTCCCGAGACTACGAGCAGTACTTC
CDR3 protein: CSVESRDYEQYF

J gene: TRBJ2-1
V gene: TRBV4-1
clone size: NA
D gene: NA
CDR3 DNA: TGCGCCAGCAGCCAAGGACCACCGACAGGATACAATGAGCAGTTCTTC
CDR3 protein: CASSQGPPTGYNEQFF

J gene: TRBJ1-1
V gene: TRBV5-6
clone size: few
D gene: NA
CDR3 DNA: TGTGCCAGCAGCTCCGTGTCGTTGTCTGCTTTCTTT
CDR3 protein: CASSSVSLSAFF

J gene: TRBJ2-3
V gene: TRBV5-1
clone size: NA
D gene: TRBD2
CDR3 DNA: TGCGCCAGCAGCTTGGGGTGGCGGGGGGCGGGCACAGATACGCAGTATTTT
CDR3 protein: CASSLGWRGAGTDTQYF

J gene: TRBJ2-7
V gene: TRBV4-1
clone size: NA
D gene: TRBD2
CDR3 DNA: TGCGCCAGCAGCCCACTAGCGGGGGGACACGAGCAGTACTTC
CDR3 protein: CASSPLAGGHEQYF

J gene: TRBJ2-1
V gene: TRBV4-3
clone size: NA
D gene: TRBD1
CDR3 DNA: TGCGCCAGCAGCCAAGATTTCGGGACAGGGAGAAATGAGCAGTTCTTC
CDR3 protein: CASSQDFGTGRNEQFF

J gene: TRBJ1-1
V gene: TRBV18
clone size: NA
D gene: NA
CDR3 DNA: TGTGCCAGCTCACCCTCCAGGGGACCGAACACTGAAGCTTTCTTT
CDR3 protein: CASSPSRGPNTEAFF

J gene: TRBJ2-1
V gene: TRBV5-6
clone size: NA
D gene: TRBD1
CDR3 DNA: TGTGCCAGCAGCTTTAGTCCAGGGGGCAATGAGCAGTTCTTC
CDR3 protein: CASSFSPGGNEQFF

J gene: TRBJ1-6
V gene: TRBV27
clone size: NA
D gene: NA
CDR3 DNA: TGTGCCAGCAGTTTCAGGGGCTCTTCACCCCTCCACTTT
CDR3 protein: CASSFRGSSPLHF

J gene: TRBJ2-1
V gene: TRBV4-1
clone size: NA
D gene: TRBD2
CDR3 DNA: TGCGCCAGCAGCCAAGGGGGTGCGGCGGGGGGATCTGAGCAGTTCTTC
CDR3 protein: CASSQGGAAGGSEQFF

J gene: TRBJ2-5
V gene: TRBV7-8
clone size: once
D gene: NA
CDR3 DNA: TGTGCCAGCTCCCAAAACAGGGAGACCCAGTACTTC
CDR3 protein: CASSQNRETQYF